The clone carrying this T cell receptor beta chain was picked up many times. The record originates from a study of T cell repertoires in cytomegalovirus infection. The CDR3 totals 13 residues. V was shortened by 0 bases and J by 4 bases, with 9 bases between the two germline ends. Germline V gene lookup returns CDR1 GTSNPN and CDR2 SVGIG (reference sequence). TCRdb called the reads again in MiXCR, with one record for every CDR3 protein. The data contain approximately 750,000 distinct CDR3 sequences, 35% of them singletons. The chain has TRBV30 and TRBJ1-2, with a possible D match to TRBD1 (6 bases). The clonotype was recovered from a human donor in good health (CMV status not recorded). Some clones in this sample may be carry-over from other donors' samples. Sequencing was performed on PBMCs. CDR3 region: CAWSVGGSYGYTF. The CDR3 bases are TGTGCCTGGAGTGTAGGGGGGTCCTATGGCTACACCTTC.